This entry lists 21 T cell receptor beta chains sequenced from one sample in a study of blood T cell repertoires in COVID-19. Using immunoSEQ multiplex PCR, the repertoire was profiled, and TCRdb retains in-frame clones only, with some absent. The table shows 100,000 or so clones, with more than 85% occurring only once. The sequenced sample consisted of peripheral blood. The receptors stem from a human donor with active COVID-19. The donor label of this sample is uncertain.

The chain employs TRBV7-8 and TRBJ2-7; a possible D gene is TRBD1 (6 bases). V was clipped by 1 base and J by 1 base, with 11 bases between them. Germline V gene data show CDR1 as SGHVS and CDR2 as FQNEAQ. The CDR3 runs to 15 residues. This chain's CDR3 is CASSLGQAISYEQYF. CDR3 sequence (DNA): TGTGCCAGCAGCTTAGGACAGGCTATATCCTACGAGCAGTACTTC.

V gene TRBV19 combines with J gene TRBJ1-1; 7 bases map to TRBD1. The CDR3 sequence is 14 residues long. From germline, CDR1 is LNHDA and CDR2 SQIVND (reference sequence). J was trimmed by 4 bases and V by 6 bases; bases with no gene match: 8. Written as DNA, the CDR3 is TGTGCCAGTAGATACAGGGGCTATGGCACTGAAGCTTTCTTT. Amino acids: CASRYRGYGTEAFF.

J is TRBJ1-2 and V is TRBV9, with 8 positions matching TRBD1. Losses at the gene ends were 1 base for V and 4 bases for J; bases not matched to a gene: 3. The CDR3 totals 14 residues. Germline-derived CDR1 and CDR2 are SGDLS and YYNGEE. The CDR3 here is CASSVLGTGYGYTF. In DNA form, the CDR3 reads TGTGCCAGCAGCGTACTCGGGACAGGCTATGGCTACACCTTC.

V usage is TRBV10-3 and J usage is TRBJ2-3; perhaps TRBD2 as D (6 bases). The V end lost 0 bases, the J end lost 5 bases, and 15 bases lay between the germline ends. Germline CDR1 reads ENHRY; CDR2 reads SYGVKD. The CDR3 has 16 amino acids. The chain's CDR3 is CAISESKAGGQDTQYF. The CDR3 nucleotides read TGTGCCATCAGTGAGTCGAAAGCGGGTGGCCAAGATACGCAGTATTTT.

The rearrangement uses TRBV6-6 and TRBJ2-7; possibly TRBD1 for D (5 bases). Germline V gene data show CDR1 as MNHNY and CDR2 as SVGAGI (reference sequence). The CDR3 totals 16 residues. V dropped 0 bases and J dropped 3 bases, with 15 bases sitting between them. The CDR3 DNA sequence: TGTGCCAGCAGTTACTCTGGGCAGGGAATTTACTACGAGCAGTACTTC. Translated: CASSYSGQGIYYEQYF.

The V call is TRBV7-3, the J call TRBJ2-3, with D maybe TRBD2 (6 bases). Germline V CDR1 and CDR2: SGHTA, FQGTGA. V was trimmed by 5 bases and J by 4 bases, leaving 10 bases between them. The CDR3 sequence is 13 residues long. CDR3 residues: CASSPPGADTQYF. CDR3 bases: TGTGCCAGCAGCCCACCGGGGGCAGATACGCAGTATTTT.

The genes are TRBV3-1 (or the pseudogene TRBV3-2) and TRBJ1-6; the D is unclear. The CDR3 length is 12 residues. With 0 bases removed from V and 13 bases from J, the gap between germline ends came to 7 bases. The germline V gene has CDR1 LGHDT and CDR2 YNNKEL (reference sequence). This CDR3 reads CASSQEVSPLHF. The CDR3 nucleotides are TGTGCCAGCAGCCAAGAGGTTAGTCCCCTCCACTTT.

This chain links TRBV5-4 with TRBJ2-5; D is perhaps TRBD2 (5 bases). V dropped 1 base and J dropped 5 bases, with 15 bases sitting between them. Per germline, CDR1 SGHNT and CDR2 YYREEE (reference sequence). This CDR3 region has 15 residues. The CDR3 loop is CASSLTRNRGETQYF. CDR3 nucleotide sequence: TGTGCCAGCAGCTTGACTAGGAATCGCGGGGAGACCCAGTACTTC.

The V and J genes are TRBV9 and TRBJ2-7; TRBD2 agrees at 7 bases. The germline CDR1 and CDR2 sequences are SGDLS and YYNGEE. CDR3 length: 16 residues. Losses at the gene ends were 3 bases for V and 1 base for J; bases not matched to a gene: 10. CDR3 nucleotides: TGTGCCAGCAGCGAAGGGGAGGGTTCAGCTTCCTACGAGCAGTACTTC. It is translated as CASSEGEGSASYEQYF.

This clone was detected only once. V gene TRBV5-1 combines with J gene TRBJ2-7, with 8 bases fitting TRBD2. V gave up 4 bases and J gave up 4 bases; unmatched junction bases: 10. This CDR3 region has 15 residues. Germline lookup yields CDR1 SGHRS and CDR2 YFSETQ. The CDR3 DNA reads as TGCGCCAGCAGCCGCGAGCCGGGAGGGGGATACGAGCAGTACTTC. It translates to CASSREPGGGYEQYF.

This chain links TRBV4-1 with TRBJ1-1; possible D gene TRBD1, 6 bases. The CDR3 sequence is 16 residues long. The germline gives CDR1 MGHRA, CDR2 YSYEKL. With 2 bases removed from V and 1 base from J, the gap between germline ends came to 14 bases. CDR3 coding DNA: TGCGCCAGCAGCCAACTAACTAAGGGGGAGAACACTGAAGCTTTCTTT. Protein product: CASSQLTKGENTEAFF.

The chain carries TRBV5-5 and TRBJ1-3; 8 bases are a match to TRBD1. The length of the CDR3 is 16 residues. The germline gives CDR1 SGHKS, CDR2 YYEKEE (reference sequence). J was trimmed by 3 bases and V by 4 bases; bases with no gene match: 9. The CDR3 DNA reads TGTGCCAGCAGCATCGCTGGACAGGGAGGTGGAAACACCATATATTTT. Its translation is CASSIAGQGGGNTIYF. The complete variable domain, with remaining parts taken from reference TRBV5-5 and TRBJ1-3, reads DAGVTQSPTHLIKTRGQQVTLRCSPISGHKSVSWYQQVLGQGPQFIFQYYEKEERGRGNFPDRFSARQFPNYSSELNVNALLLGDSALYLCASSIAGQGGGNTIYFGEGSWLTVV.

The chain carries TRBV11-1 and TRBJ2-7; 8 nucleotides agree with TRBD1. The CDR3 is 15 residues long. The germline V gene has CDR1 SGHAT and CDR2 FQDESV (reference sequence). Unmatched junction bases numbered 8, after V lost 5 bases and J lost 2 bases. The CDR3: CASSPRDRSTYEQYF. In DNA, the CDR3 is TGTGCCAGCAGCCCGAGGGACAGGTCCACCTACGAGCAGTACTTC.

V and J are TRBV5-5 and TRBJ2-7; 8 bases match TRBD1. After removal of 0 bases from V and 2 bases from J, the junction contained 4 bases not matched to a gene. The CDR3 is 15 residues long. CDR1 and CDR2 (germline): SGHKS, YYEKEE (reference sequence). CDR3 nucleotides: TGTGCCAGCAGCTTGGGACAGGGGATTACCTACGAGCAGTACTTC. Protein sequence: CASSLGQGITYEQYF.

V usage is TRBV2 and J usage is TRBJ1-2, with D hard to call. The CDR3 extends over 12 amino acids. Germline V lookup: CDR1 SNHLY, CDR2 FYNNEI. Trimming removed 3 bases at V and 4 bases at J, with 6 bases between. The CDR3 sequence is CASSDRVYGYTF. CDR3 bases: TGTGCCAGCAGTGATCGCGTCTATGGCTACACCTTC.

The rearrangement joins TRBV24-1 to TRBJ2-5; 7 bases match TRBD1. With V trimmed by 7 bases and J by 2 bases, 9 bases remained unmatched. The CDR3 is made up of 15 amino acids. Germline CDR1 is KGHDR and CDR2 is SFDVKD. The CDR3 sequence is CATRSNRGYQETQYF. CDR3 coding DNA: TGTGCCACCAGATCTAACAGGGGTTATCAAGAGACCCAGTACTTC.

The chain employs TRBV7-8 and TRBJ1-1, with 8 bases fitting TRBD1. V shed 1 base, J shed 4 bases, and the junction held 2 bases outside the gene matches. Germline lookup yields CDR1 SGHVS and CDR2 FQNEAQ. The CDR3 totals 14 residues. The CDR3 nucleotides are TGTGCCAGCAGCTTAGTTCAGGGGGCCACTGAAGCTTTCTTT. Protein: CASSLVQGATEAFF.

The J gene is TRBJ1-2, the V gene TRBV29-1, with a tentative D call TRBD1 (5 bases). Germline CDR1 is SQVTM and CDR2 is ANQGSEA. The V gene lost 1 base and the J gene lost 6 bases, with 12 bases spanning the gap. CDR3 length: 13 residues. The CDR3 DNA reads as TGCAGCGTTGAAGTCTTCTCGGGGGATGGCTACACCTTC. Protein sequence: CSVEVFSGDGYTF.

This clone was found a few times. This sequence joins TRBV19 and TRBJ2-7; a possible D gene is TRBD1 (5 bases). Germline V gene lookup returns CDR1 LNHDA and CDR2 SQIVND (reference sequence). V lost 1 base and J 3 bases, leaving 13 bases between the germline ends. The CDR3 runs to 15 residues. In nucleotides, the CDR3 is TGTGCCAGTAGTATAGGCGCAGGGCGAAGCTACGAGCAGTACTTC. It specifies CASSIGAGRSYEQYF.

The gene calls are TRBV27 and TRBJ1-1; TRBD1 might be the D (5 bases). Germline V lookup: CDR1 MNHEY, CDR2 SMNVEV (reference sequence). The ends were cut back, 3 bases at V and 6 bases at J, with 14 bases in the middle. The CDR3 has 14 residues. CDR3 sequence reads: CASSLQVTGAEAFF. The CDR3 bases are TGTGCCAGCAGTTTGCAGGTAACAGGTGCTGAAGCTTTCTTT.

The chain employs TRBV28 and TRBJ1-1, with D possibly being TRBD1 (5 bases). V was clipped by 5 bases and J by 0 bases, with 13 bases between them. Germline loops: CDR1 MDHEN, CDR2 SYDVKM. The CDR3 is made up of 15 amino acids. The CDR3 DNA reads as TGTGCCAGCAGTGATCGACAGACCATGAACACTGAAGCTTTCTTT. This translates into CASSDRQTMNTEAFF.